The source of this T cell receptor (beta chain) is a study of cytomegalovirus exposure and HLA in healthy donors. Trimming left V 2 bases short and J 7 bases short, with 9 bases between. This CDR3 contains 12 residues. The V gene's germline CDR1 is SGHVS and CDR2 FQNEAQ. The PCR was carried out with 60 Vbeta primers and 13 Jbeta primers. Original data processing: Unique TCR beta chains totaled about 73 million in a later count, with roughly 11 million of them shared. Sequenced by immunoSEQ multiplex PCR; TCRdb stores in-frame clones only, minus some. D and trimming come from the DNA, and the V and J calls and clone size come from that table. This table has over 60,000 clones, around 75% appearing once.

The clonotype comes from a man aged 65 to 79 in good health and CMV-seronegative. What was sequenced was PBMCs. This chain uses TRBV7-8 with TRBJ2-7, with D unclear. The CDR3 region is CASSLRSWEQYF. CDR3 in DNA: TGTGCCAGCAGCTTACGGTCGTGGGAGCAGTACTTC.